This entry lists 17 T cell receptor beta chains sequenced from one sample in a study of shared clonotypes between healthy human individuals. Some clones are missing from TCRdb's copy, which holds only in-frame ones; the method was immunoSEQ multiplex PCR. The sample holds 650,000 to 750,000 clones; 72% are singletons and the top ten take less than 2%. Sequencing was done on a sample of memory CD4+ T cells sorted from blood. Subset reported: CD45RA-negative fraction. Receptor source: a woman aged 25-40 years in good health.

The chain has TRBV15 and TRBJ2-7; 8 bases are shared with TRBD2. This CDR3 is built from 15 residues. The trim removed 3 bases at V and 6 bases at J, leaving 10 bases unmatched. Germline CDR1 LNHNV, CDR2 YYDKDF (reference sequence). CDR3 nucleotide sequence: TGTGCCACCAGCAGGCCCGGGAGGGGGGCGGTCGAGCAGTACTTC. It codes for CATSRPGRGAVEQYF.

As concerns this clone: The same CDR3 arises from other DNA sequences in this sample as well. The chain has TRBV6-6 and TRBJ2-7; 8 nucleotides align to TRBD1. This CDR3 has 14 residues. Trimming at V came to 2 bases and at J to 3 bases, leaving 3 bases not matched to a gene. In germline, CDR1 is MNHNY, CDR2 SVGAGI (reference sequence). This CDR3 reads CASSYSGQGYEQYF. The DNA of the CDR3 is TGTGCCAGCAGTTACAGCGGACAGGGCTACGAGCAGTACTTC.

V is TRBV7-8 and J is TRBJ2-7; 7 bases are a match to TRBD1. The V and J ends lost 5 bases and 4 bases, in that order; junction bases with no gene match: 2. This CDR3 is 12 amino acids long. Germline-derived CDR1 and CDR2 are SGHVS and FQNEAQ. CDR3 sequence: CASSPRGYEQYF. The CDR3 DNA sequence: TGTGCCAGCAGCCCCAGGGGGTACGAGCAGTACTTC.

This rearrangement joins TRBV15 to TRBJ1-5; D remains ambiguous. CDR3 length equals 15 residues. In germline, CDR1 is LNHNV, CDR2 YYDKDF (reference sequence). The V end was cut by 0 bases, the J end by 4 bases, with 10 bases between. The CDR3 is CATSRDLMGNQPQHF. In DNA, the CDR3 is TGTGCCACCAGCAGAGATTTAATGGGGAATCAGCCCCAGCATTTT. Full variable domain (remainder filled in from reference TRBV15 and TRBJ1-5): DAMVIQNPRYQVTQFGKPVTLSCSQTLNHNVMYWYQQKSSQAPKLLFHYYDKDFNNEADTPDNFQSRRPNTSFCFLDIRSPGLGDTAMYLCATSRDLMGNQPQHFGDGTRLSIL.

This clone was seen more than once but under ten times. This rearrangement joins TRBV2 to TRBJ1-2; TRBD1 aligns across 9 bases. The germline V gene encodes CDR1 SNHLY and CDR2 FYNNEI. The CDR3 is 12 residues long. V was pared by 5 bases and J by 8 bases, with 3 bases of the junction left unmatched. The CDR3 DNA reads as TGTGCCAGCAGTACAGGGGGCGAGGGCTACACCTTC. Its protein product is CASSTGGEGYTF.

This clone was seen only a few times. The chain has TRBV7-8 and TRBJ2-1; perhaps TRBD2 as D (5 bases). Germline V gene data show CDR1 as SGHVS and CDR2 as FQNEAQ. The V end was cut by 2 bases, the J end by 3 bases, with 17 bases between. This CDR3 is 17 amino acids long. As DNA, the CDR3 is TGTGCCAGCAGCTTAAGAGGGTCGAGTAGGGACTACAATGAGCAGTTCTTC. It specifies CASSLRGSSRDYNEQFF.

This clone came up once. The chain couples TRBV29-1 to TRBJ1-1; TRBD1 is a possible D gene (6 bases). Trimming took 1 base from V and 0 from J, leaving 15 bases between them. Germline V gene lookup returns CDR1 SQVTM and CDR2 ANQGSEA. CDR3 length: 16 residues. CDR3 loop: CSVEVGQGRMNTEAFF. CDR3 DNA sequence: TGCAGCGTTGAAGTGGGTCAGGGGAGGATGAACACTGAAGCTTTCTTT.

A few counts support this clone. The chain links TRBV6-5 to TRBJ1-5; tentatively, D is TRBD1 (6 bases). V was pared by 5 bases and J by 0 bases, with 11 bases between. This CDR3 is 15 amino acids long. Germline V gene data show CDR1 as MNHEY and CDR2 as SVGAGI. The DNA of the CDR3 is TGTGCCAGCAGTCGGACAGAAGATAGCAATCAGCCCCAGCATTTT. This gives the protein CASSRTEDSNQPQHF.

The rearrangement joins TRBV6-4 to TRBJ2-2; D gene ambiguous. The ends were cut back, 3 bases at V and 5 bases at J, with 10 bases in the middle. Germline V gene data show CDR1 as MRHNA and CDR2 as SNTAGT. This CDR3 region has 14 residues. DNA for the CDR3: TGTGCCAGCAGTGAGGGTCAAGGTACCGGGGAGCTGTTTTTT. Its protein is CASSEGQGTGELFF.

The V and J genes are TRBV5-6 and TRBJ2-1, with 12 bases matching TRBD2. The V gene end was trimmed by 7 bases and the J gene end by 6 bases; junction bases not matched to a gene: 2. CDR1 and CDR2 from the germline V gene are SGHDT and YYEEEE. This CDR3 comprises 13 residues. CDR3 sequence reads: CASGLAGSNEQFF. The DNA for the CDR3 is TGTGCCAGCGGACTAGCGGGGTCCAATGAGCAGTTCTTC.

The genes are TRBV6-1 and TRBJ1-5; TRBD1 might be the D (5 bases). The CDR3 extends over 14 amino acids. Germline assignment: CDR1 MNHNS and CDR2 SASEGT. Trimming took off 1 base at V and 7 bases at J, with 11 bases between the two ends. The CDR3 DNA reads TGTGCCAGCAGTGAAGTATCAGGGCTACAGCCCCAGCATTTT. Protein: CASSEVSGLQPQHF.

This chain's CDR3 is CASSWGAGTLLEQYF. DNA for the CDR3: TGCGCCAGCAGCTGGGGGGCCGGGACCCTTCTCGAGCAGTACTTC. The gene calls are TRBV5-1 and TRBJ2-7; D tentatively fits TRBD1 or TRBD2 (6 bases each). The V end was cut by 3 bases, the J end by 6 bases, with 19 bases between. The germline V gene has CDR1 SGHRS and CDR2 YFSETQ. The CDR3 is made up of 15 amino acids. The full variable domain, completed using reference TRBV5-1 and TRBJ2-7, is KAGVTQTPRYLIKTRGQQVTLSCSPISGHRSVSWYQQTPGQGLQFLFEYFSETQRNKGNFPGRFSGRQFSNSRSEMNVSTLELGDSALYLCASSWGAGTLLEQYFGPGTRLTVT.

The sample holds one count of this clone. The chain has TRBV7-9 and TRBJ2-1; TRBD2 is a possible D gene (6 bases). The germline V gene encodes CDR1 SEHNR and CDR2 FQNEAQ (reference sequence). The CDR3 loop spans 14 amino acids. The V and J ends lost 5 bases and 6 bases respectively, with 14 bases between them. The chain's CDR3 is CASSRGIVSNEQFF. The CDR3 region has the DNA TGTGCCAGCAGCCGGGGGATAGTTTCCAATGAGCAGTTCTTC.

CDR3 nucleotide sequence: TGTGCCAGCAGTGAACCCGGACTAGCGGGAGGATCCTACAATGAGCAGTTCTTC. This encodes CASSEPGLAGGSYNEQFF. This sequence joins TRBV25-1 and TRBJ2-1; 14 positions agree with TRBD2. The trim removed 2 bases at V and 1 base at J, leaving 4 bases unmatched. Germline V gives CDR1 MGHDK, CDR2 SYGVNS. This CDR3 has 18 amino acids.

In regard to this clone: This specimen includes other DNA sequences encoding the same CDR3. The chain links TRBV19 to TRBJ2-1; no reliable D call. V lost 2 bases to trimming and J lost 6 bases, with 5 bases between them. Germline V gene data show CDR1 as LNHDA and CDR2 as SQIVND (reference sequence). The CDR3 is made up of 12 amino acids. The CDR3 region is CASSILGNEQFF. CDR3 sequence (DNA): TGTGCCAGTAGTATACTAGGCAATGAGCAGTTCTTC.

This clone came up many times. The same CDR3 is also encoded by other DNA sequences in this sample. This chain's CDR3 is CASSRTSGKETQYF. Written as DNA, the CDR3 is TGTGCCAGCAGTCGGACTAGCGGGAAGGAGACCCAGTACTTC. This chain joins TRBV2 and TRBJ2-5, with 12 bases identical to TRBD2. After removal of 5 bases from V and 5 bases from J, the junction contained 3 bases not matched to a gene. The CDR3 covers 14 residues. Germline loops: CDR1 SNHLY, CDR2 FYNNEI. The entire variable domain, with the rest obtained from reference TRBV2 and TRBJ2-5, is as follows: EPEVTQTPSHQVTQMGQEVILRCVPISNHLYFYWYRQILGQKVEFLVSFYNNEISEKSEIFDDQFSVERPDGSNFTLKIRSTKLEDSAMYFCASSRTSGKETQYFGPGTRLLVL.

V gene TRBV29-1 combines with J gene TRBJ2-5; tentatively, D is TRBD1 or TRBD2 (6 bases each). V lost 4 bases and J lost 5, with 11 bases in between. CDR1 SQVTM and CDR2 ANQGSEA come from the germline V gene. The CDR3 is 12 amino acids. The CDR3 nucleotides are TGCAGCGTTGGGGGGCTAGCGGAGACCCAGTACTTC. Protein product: CSVGGLAETQYF.